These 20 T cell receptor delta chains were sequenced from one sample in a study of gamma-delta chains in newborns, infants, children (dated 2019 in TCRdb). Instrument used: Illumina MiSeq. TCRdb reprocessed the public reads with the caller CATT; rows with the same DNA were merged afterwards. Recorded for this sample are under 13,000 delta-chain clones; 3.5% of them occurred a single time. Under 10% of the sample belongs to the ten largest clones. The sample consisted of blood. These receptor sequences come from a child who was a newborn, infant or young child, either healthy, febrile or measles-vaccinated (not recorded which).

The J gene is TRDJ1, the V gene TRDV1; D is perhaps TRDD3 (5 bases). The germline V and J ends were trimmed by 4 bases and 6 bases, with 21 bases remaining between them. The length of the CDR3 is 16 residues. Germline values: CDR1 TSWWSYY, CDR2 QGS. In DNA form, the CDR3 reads TGTGCTCTTGGGGCCCCCCGTGGGGACGACAGATATAAACTCATCTTT. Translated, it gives CALGAPRGDDRYKLIF.

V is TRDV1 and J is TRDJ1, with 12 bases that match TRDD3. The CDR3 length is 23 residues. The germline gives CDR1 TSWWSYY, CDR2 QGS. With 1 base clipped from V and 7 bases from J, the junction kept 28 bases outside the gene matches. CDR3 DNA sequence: TGTGCTCTTGGGGAACCGGGATTGATCTCCAAAACAGCGTACTGGGGGATACTGGGTAAACTCATCTTT. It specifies CALGEPGLISKTAYWGILGKLIF.

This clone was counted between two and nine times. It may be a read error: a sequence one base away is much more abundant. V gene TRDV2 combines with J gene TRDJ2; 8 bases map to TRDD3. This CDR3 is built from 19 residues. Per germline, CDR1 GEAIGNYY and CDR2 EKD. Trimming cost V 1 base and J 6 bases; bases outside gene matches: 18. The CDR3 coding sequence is TGTGCCTGTGACACGGTAGAGGGATACGCGTATCGGTTGGCAGCACAACTCTTCTTT. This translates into CACDTVEGYAYRLAAQLFF.

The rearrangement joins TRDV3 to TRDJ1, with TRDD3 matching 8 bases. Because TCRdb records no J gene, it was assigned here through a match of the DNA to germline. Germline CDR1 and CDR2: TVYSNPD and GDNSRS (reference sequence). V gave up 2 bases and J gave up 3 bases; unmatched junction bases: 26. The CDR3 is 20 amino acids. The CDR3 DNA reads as TGTGCCTTTGCCCTCGGGCCGGGCTGGGGGGATAAACGTAGTGCCGATAAACTCATCTTT. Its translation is CAFALGPGWGDKRSADKLIF.

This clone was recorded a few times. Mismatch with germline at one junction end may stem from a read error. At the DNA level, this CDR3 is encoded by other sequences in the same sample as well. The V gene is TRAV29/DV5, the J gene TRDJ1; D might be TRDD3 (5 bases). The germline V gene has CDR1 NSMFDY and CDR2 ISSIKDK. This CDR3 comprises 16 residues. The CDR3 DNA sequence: TGCGCAGCACAGTTCCGGGCGATACTCCTCACCGATAAACTCATCTTT. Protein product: CAAQFRAILLTDKLIF. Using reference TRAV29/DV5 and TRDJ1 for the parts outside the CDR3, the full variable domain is DQQVKQNSPSLSVQEGRISILNCDYTNSMFDYFLWYKKYPAEGPTFLISISSIKDKNEDGRFTVFLNKSAKHLSLHIVPSQPGDSAVYFCAAQFRAILLTDKLIFGKGTRVTVEP.

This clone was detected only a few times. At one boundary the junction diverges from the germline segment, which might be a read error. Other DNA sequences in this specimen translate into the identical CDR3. DNA for the CDR3: TGTGCTCTTGGGGAAAAAGTTAGGTCCCTCCGTACTGGGGGATCGTACACTGATAAACTCATCTTT. Protein product: CALGEKVRSLRTGGSYTDKLIF. V and J are TRDV1 and TRDJ1; TRDD3 aligns across 10 bases. The germline gives CDR1 TSWWSYY, CDR2 QGS. The CDR3 totals 22 residues.

CDR3 bases: TGTGCTCTTGGGGATCCGGTTCCCCTCTTCCACTGGGGGAAACTCATCTTT. Its translation: CALGDPVPLFHWGKLIF. This chain links TRDV1 with TRDJ1; 8 bases agree with TRDD3. Trimming removed 3 bases from V and 8 bases from J; junction bases left unmatched: 17. Germline V gene sequence: CDR1 TSWWSYY, CDR2 QGS. There are 17 residues in the CDR3.

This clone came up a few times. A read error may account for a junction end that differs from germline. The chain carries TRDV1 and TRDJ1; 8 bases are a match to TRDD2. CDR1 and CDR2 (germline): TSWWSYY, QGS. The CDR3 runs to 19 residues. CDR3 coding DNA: TGTGCTCCTGGGGTACCCTTCTTCCTACTTGGGGGCCCGACCCCTAAACTCATCTTT. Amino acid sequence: CAPGVPFFLLGGPTPKLIF.

The CDR3 nucleotides are TGTGCTCTTGGGGAACCCCCCTTCCACACAACTCCACTGGGGGATACGTGTCTCACCGATAAACTCATCTTT. Protein: CALGEPPFHTTPLGDTCLTDKLIF. The chain joins TRDV1 to TRDJ1, with 13 bases identical to TRDD3. Germline CDR1 is TSWWSYY and CDR2 is QGS. CDR3 length equals 24 residues. V dropped 1 base and J dropped 1; count of bases not matched to a gene: 24.

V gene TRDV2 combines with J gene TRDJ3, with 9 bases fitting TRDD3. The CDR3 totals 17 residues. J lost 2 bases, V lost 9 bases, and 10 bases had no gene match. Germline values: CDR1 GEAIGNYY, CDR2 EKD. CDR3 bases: TGTGCCCCCAGCGGGGGATACTCCCCCTGGGACACCCGACAGATGTTTTTC. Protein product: CAPSGGYSPWDTRQMFF.

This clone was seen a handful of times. CDR3 in amino acids: CACDPTGGSWDTRQMFF. In DNA form, the CDR3 reads TGTGCCTGTGACCCGACTGGGGGATCCTGGGACACCCGACAGATGTTTTTC. The gene calls are TRDV2 and TRDJ3, with 9 bases matching TRDD3. Germline CDR1 and CDR2: GEAIGNYY and EKD. V trimming: 3 bases; J trimming: 1 base; junction bases outside the gene matches: 3. CDR3 size: 17 residues.

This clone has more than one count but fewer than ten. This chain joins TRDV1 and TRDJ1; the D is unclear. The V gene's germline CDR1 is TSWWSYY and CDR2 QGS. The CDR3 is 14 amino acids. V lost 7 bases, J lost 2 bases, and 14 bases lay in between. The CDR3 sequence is CALVTPGPTDKLIF. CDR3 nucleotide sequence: TGTGCTCTTGTAACCCCGGGGCCAACCGATAAACTCATCTTT.

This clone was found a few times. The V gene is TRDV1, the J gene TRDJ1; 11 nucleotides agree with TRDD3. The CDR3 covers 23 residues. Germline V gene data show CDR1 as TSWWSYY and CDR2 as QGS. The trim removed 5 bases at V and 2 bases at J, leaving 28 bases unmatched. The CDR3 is CALGKPRWPARLGDKTRTDKLIF. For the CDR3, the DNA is TGTGCTCTTGGGAAACCCCGTTGGCCAGCCCGACTGGGGGATAAGACCCGTACCGATAAACTCATCTTT.

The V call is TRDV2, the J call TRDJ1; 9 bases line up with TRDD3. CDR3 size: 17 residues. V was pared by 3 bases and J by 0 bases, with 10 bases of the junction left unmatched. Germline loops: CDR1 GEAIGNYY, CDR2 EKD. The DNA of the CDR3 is TGTGCCTGTGACGGACTGGGGGACCCATCCAACACCGATAAACTCATCTTT. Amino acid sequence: CACDGLGDPSNTDKLIF.

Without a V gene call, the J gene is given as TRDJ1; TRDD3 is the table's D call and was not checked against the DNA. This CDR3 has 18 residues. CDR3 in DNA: TGTGCTCTTGGGGAACTAGGACCCGCCCCGAACTGGCTAGTTAAACTCATCTTT. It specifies CALGELGPAPNWLVKLIF.

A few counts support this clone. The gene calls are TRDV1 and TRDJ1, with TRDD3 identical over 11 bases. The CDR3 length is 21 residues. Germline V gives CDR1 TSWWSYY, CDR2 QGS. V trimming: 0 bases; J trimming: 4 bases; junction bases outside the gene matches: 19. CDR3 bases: TGTGCTCTTGGGGAACTAGCCGTCCCTACTGGGGGATATTGGGGCGGCGATAAACTCATCTTT. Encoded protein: CALGELAVPTGGYWGGDKLIF.

In nucleotides, the CDR3 is TGTGCCTGTGACACCGTGGGGGATACAGGAGATAAACTCATCTTT. Its protein is CACDTVGDTGDKLIF. The genes are TRDV2 and TRDJ1, with 10 nucleotides matching TRDD3. The CDR3 totals 15 residues. Unmatched junction bases numbered 5, after V lost 0 bases and J lost 5 bases. Germline V gene lookup returns CDR1 GEAIGNYY and CDR2 EKD.

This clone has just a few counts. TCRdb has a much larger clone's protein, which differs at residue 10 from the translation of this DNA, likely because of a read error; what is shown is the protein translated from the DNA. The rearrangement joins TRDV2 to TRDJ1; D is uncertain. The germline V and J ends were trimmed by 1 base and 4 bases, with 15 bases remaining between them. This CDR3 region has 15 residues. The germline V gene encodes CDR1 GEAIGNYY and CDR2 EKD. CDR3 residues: CACDTIGRRVDKLIF. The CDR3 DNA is TGTGCCTGTGACACAATCGGGAGAAGGGTCGATAAACTCATCTTT.

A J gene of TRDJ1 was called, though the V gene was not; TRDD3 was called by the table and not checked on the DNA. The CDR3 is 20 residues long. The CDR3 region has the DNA TGTGCTCTTGGGGAACTGGGAAATGGGCTTGGGGCCCCTCGCGCCGATAAACTCATCTTT. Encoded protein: CALGELGNGLGAPRADKLIF.

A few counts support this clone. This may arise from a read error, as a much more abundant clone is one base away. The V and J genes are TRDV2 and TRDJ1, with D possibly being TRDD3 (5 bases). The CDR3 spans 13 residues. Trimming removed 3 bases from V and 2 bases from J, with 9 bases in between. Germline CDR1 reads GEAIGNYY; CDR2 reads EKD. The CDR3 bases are TGTGCCTGTGACTCCCGGGGGACCGATAAACTCATCTTT. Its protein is CACDSRGTDKLIF.